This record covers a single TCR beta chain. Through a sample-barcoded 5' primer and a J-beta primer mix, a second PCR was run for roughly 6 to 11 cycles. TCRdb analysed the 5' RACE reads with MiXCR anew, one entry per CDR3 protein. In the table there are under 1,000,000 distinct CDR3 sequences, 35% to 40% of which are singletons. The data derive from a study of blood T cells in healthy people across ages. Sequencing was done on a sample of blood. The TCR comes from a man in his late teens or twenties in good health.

DNA for the CDR3: TGTGCCAGCTCACCCACAGGGGTGAAGTCCGGGGCCAACGTCCTGACTTTC. Translating it yields CASSPTGVKSGANVLTF. The J gene is TRBJ2-6, the V gene TRBV18; 7 bases align to TRBD1. The ends lost 3 bases at V and 4 bases at J; junction bases unmatched: 9. Looked up from germline, CDR1 is KGHSH and CDR2 is LQKENI. There are 17 residues in the CDR3.